A selection of T cell receptor beta chains follows, all from one sample in a study of T cells in Graves' hyperthyroidism and ophthalmopathy. One entry per CDR3 protein, called by TCRdb with MiXCR from the multiplex PCR reads. The profile shows hundreds of thousands of distinct CDR3 sequences, 11% to 15% of them singletons. Sample: blood. The source of these receptors is a woman in her 30s with Graves' hyperthyroidism that later progressed to Graves' ophthalmopathy. Both conserved end residues are part of each CDR3. A D gene is named only where the DNA matches it firmly. A row's size may be missing; if present it is once, few, many or a size class.

J,size,D,V,CDR3,DNA
TRBJ2-1,many,TRBD2,TRBV7-3,CASSLDLAGDNEQFF,TGTGCCAGCAGCCTGGATTTAGCGGGAGATAATGAGCAGTTCTTC
TRBJ2-1,-,-,TRBV29-1,CSVKGTPAYNEQFF,TGCAGCGTTAAAGGGACTCCCGCTTACAATGAGCAGTTCTTC
TRBJ2-7,many,-,TRBV18,CASSPGPSYEQYF,TGTGCCAGCAGCCCGGGACCCTCCTACGAGCAGTACTTC
TRBJ1-2,many,-,TRBV5-1,CASSVDRRGYTF,TGCGCCAGCAGCGTCGACAGGCGGGGCTACACCTTC
TRBJ1-3,many,TRBD1,TRBV28,CASSARTGTGNTIYF,TGTGCCAGCAGTGCCCGGACAGGGACGGGAAACACCATATATTTT
TRBJ1-6,many,TRBD1,TRBV10-3,CAIKQGDSPLHF,TGTGCCATCAAACAGGGGGATTCACCCCTCCACTTT
TRBJ2-1,few,TRBD2,TRBV6-5,CASSYSGLAGGINEQFF,TGTGCCAGCAGTTACTCGGGACTAGCGGGAGGAATAAATGAGCAGTTCTTC
TRBJ1-1,many,-,TRBV28,CASSFGLPNTEAFF,TGTGCCAGCAGTTTTGGACTCCCGAACACTGAAGCTTTCTTT
TRBJ2-7,-,-,TRBV6-1,CASSYNPSSYEQYF,TGTGCCAGCAGTTATAATCCTAGCTCCTACGAGCAGTACTTC
TRBJ2-1,-,-,TRBV24-1,CATSGPRDEQFF,TGTGCCACCAGTGGGCCCCGTGATGAGCAGTTCTTC
TRBJ2-7,many,TRBD2,TRBV7-9,CASTSPTSDSYEQYF,TGTGCCAGCACCTCCCCGACTAGCGATTCCTACGAGCAGTACTTC